This record looks at one T cell receptor beta chain sequence and its context. Its antigen remains unidentified. This record belongs to a study of regulatory T cells in long-lasting Graves disease. Study-wide findings and caveats: Compared with new cases, persistent Graves' patients showed reduced TCR diversity.

CDR3 regions were amplified by Arm-PCR using iRepertoire HTBI primers to build TCR beta libraries. TCRdb recomputed calls from the multiplex PCR reads with MiXCR, one row per CDR3 protein. The sample gives about 470,000 distinct CDR3 sequences, about a fifth of which show up once; approximately 7.8% is in the top ten. The length of the CDR3 is 15 residues. Germline V CDR1 and CDR2: SGHAT, FQNNGV. The V end was cut by 3 bases, the J end by 7 bases, with 16 bases between. Time point noted: persistent/refractory GD, antithyroid drugs over 5 years with positive TRAb. Making the TCR library involved RNA that had been extracted from PBMCs. Graves' disease diagnosis followed American Thyroid Association guidelines.

The rearrangement uses TRBV11-2 and TRBJ2-1, with a possible D match to TRBD2 (5 bases). The clonotype comes from a female donor with Graves disease. The input for sequencing was peripheral blood mononuclear cells (PBMCs), taken when the disease was refractory, from a patient treated with antithyroid drugs. The CDR3 reads CASSFLSISGNEQFF. For the CDR3, the DNA is TGTGCCAGCAGCTTCTTATCGATTTCGGGGAATGAGCAGTTCTTC. The full variable domain, its missing parts supplied by reference TRBV11-2 and TRBJ2-1, is EAGVAQSPRYKIIEKRQSVAFWCNPISGHATLYWYQQILGQGPKLLIQFQNNGVVDDSQLPKDRFSAERLKGVDSTLKIQPAKLEDSAVYLCASSFLSISGNEQFFGPGTRLTVL.